These 11 T cell receptor beta chains share one sample of origin, sequenced in a study of T-cell memory formation after mild COVID-19. TCRdb re-called the 5' RACE reads through MiXCR, storing one row per CDR3 protein. The table shows hundreds of thousands of distinct CDR3 sequences, with approximately 15% occurring only once. The sequencing input was PBMCs or a T cell subset sorted from them (not recorded which). Receptors originate from a man aged 18 to 30 who had mild COVID-19 (a few samples of this study predate the infection). Cell type and time point are not known.

This clonotype was detected a few times. The J gene is TRBJ1-1, the V gene TRBV6-1, with D maybe TRBD1 (6 bases). Per germline, CDR1 MNHNS and CDR2 SASEGT. This CDR3 spans 13 amino acids. Trimming shortened V by 5 bases and J by 4 bases, and 11 bases separated the two germline ends. The CDR3 sequence is CASSFRTVTEAFF. The CDR3 nucleotides read TGTGCCAGCAGTTTCAGGACAGTCACTGAAGCTTTCTTT.

This sequence joins TRBV20-1 and TRBJ2-1; D call uncertain. Germline loops: CDR1 DFQATT, CDR2 SNEGSKA (reference sequence). Trimming left V 3 bases short and J 1 base short, with 4 bases between. There are 12 residues in the CDR3. The CDR3 bases are TGCAGTGCTAGCGTGTCCTACAATGAGCAGTTCTTC. Protein: CSASVSYNEQFF.

This clonotype was detected ten times or more. V and J are TRBV12-3 or TRBV12-4 and TRBJ1-1, with TRBD1 as a possible D gene (6 bases). CDR3 length: 14 residues. V lost 7 bases and J lost 4, with 16 bases in between. As DNA, the CDR3 is TGTGCCAGCACTATGTGGTTAGGGGGCACTGAAGCTTTCTTT. It codes for CASTMWLGGTEAFF.

This clonotype was picked up many times. The V and J genes are TRBV3-1 and TRBJ2-7, with D possibly TRBD2 on 5 matching bases. V dropped 1 base and J dropped 4 bases, with 8 bases sitting between them. The CDR3 runs 13 residues. CDR1 is LGHDT, CDR2 YNNKEL, per germline (reference sequence). CDR3 in DNA: TGTGCCAGCAGCCAAGGGCCGGGGTACGAGCAGTACTTC. Residues: CASSQGPGYEQYF.

CDR3 nucleotide sequence: TGTGCCACCAGCGGCCGGGACAGGGAGGGCTACACCTTC. It codes for CATSGRDREGYTF. V is TRBV15 and J is TRBJ1-2, with 9 bases matching TRBD1. CDR1 and CDR2 from the germline V gene are LNHNV and YYDKDF (reference sequence). The J segment lost 8 bases and the V segment lost 5 bases, leaving 6 bases of the junction unmatched. The CDR3 spans 13 residues.

This chain links TRBV18 with TRBJ1-2, with D uncertain. The CDR3 has 12 amino acids. The V gene's germline CDR1 is KGHSH and CDR2 LQKENI. V lost 0 bases to trimming and J lost 8 bases, with 7 bases between them. The CDR3 sequence: CASSPPGSGYTF. In nucleotides, the CDR3 is TGTGCCAGCTCACCACCGGGGTCCGGCTACACCTTC.

V gene TRBV11-2 combines with J gene TRBJ1-2; TRBD1 is a possible D gene (5 bases). The CDR3 runs to 14 residues. Trimming shortened V by 3 bases and J by 6 bases, and 14 bases separated the two germline ends. The V gene's germline CDR1 is SGHAT and CDR2 FQNNGV. The CDR3 loop reads CASSLPPGANGYTF. The CDR3, as DNA: TGTGCCAGCAGCTTGCCCCCCGGGGCGAATGGCTACACCTTC.

V is TRBV5-1 and J is TRBJ1-2; 9 bases are shared with TRBD1. The V gene end was trimmed by 4 bases and the J gene end by 8 bases; junction bases not matched to a gene: 6. The germline V gene encodes CDR1 SGHRS and CDR2 YFSETQ. CDR3 size: 13 residues. The CDR3 loop reads CASSMGTGNGYTF. In nucleotides, the CDR3 is TGCGCCAGCAGCATGGGGACAGGGAACGGCTACACCTTC. The whole variable domain, filled in from reference TRBV5-1 and TRBJ1-2, reads KAGVTQTPRYLIKTRGQQVTLSCSPISGHRSVSWYQQTPGQGLQFLFEYFSETQRNKGNFPGRFSGRQFSNSRSEMNVSTLELGDSALYLCASSMGTGNGYTFGSGTRLTVV.

This clonotype was seen a few times. The chain is built from TRBV12-3 or TRBV12-4 and TRBJ1-2; tentatively, D is TRBD1 (5 bases). The CDR3 totals 16 residues. The V gene lost 3 bases and the J gene lost 0 bases, with 14 bases spanning the gap. This CDR3 reads CASSFSRGTANYGYTF. In DNA, the CDR3 is TGTGCCAGCAGTTTCTCCCGGGGGACTGCTAACTATGGCTACACCTTC.

This clonotype occurred a few times. This chain uses TRBV4-1 with TRBJ2-3; D is uncertain. Trimming stripped 4 bases from V and 2 bases from J, with 13 bases between. In germline, CDR1 is MGHRA, CDR2 YSYEKL. This CDR3 has 15 residues. The CDR3 is CASSPPPLNTDTQYF. CDR3 DNA sequence: TGCGCCAGCAGCCCCCCTCCGCTGAACACAGATACGCAGTATTTT.

This chain connects TRBV4-1 to TRBJ2-2; D unresolved. Trimming pared 2 bases from V and 4 bases from J, leaving 11 bases between. This CDR3 is built from 15 residues. From germline, CDR1 is MGHRA and CDR2 YSYEKL. Here the CDR3 DNA reads TGCGCCAGCAGCCAACCTACCTGGGGCACCGGGGAGCTGTTTTTT. It codes for CASSQPTWGTGELFF.